This T cell receptor (beta chain) came from a study of shared clonotypes between healthy human individuals. The study, taken as a whole, reports: Few donors limited the genetic and exposure-history diversity represented. Generally, estimated richness proved larger in naive subsets than it did in memory subsets.

In this sample, this clone turned up a few times. Its specificity is unknown. Distinct nucleotide sequences in the sample also encode this CDR3. Researchers partitioned CD4+ cells into CD45RA+ naive and CD45RA-negative memory subsets. V was clipped by 4 bases and J by 2 bases, with 13 bases between them. This CDR3 has 14 residues. CDR1 and CDR2 (germline): SGHRS, YFSETQ. In the source study's methods: From ImmunoSEQ came sequences covering only the junction and carrying no quality scores, so filtering differed. Sequenced by immunoSEQ multiplex PCR; TCRdb stores in-frame clones only, minus some. V and J calls and clone size are copied from that table; D and trimming were computed from the DNA. Of roughly 1 million clones in the sample, about 80% were seen once.

This clonotype was obtained from a man aged 18 to 29 in good health. Some clones in this sample may be carry-over from other donors' samples. The sequenced sample consisted of memory CD4+ T cells from PBMCs. Subset of the sample: CD45RA-negative fraction. This chain joins TRBV5-1 and TRBJ2-7; D is possibly TRBD1 or TRBD2 (5 bases each). Here the CDR3 reads CASSPGTGTYEQYF. The CDR3 DNA reads TGCGCCAGCAGCCCTGGGACGGGAACCTACGAGCAGTACTTC.